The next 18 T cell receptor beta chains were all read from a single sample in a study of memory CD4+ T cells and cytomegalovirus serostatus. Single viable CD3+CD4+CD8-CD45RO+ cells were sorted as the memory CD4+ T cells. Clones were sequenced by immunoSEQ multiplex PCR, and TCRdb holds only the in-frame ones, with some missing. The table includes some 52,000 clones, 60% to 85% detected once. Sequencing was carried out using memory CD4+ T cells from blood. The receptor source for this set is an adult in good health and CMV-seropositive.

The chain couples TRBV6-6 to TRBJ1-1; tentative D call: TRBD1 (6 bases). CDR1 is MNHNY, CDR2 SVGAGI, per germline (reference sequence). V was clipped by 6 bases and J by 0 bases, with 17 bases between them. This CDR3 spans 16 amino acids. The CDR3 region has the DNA TGTGCCAGCAGCGGGGACACCCTAACCATGAACACTGAAGCTTTCTTT. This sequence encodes CASSGDTLTMNTEAFF.

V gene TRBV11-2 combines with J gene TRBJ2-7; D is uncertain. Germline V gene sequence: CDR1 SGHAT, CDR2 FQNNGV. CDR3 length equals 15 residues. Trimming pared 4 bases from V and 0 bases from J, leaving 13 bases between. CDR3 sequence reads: CASSSRSANSYEQYF. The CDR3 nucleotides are TGTGCCAGCAGCTCCCGGAGCGCAAACTCCTACGAGCAGTACTTC.

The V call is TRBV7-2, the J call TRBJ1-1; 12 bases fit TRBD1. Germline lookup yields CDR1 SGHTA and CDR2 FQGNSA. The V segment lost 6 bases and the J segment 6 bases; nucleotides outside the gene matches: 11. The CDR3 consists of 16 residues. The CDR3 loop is CASRRGTGGLGAEAFF. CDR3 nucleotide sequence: TGTGCCAGCAGACGCGGGACAGGGGGCTTGGGGGCTGAAGCTTTCTTT.

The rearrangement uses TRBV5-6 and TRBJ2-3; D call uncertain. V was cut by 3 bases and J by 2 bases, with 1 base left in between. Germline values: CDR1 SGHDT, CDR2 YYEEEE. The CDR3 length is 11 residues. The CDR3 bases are TGTGCCAGCAGCTACACAGATACGCAGTATTTT. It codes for CASSYTDTQYF.

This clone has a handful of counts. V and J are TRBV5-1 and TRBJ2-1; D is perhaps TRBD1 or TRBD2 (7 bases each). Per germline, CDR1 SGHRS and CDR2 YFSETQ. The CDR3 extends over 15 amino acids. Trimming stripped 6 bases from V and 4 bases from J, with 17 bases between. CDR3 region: CASTEGGGAYNEQFF. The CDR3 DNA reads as TGCGCCAGCACCGAGGGAGGGGGCGCGTACAATGAGCAGTTCTTC. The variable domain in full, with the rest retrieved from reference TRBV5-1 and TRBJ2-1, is KAGVTQTPRYLIKTRGQQVTLSCSPISGHRSVSWYQQTPGQGLQFLFEYFSETQRNKGNFPGRFSGRQFSNSRSEMNVSTLELGDSALYLCASTEGGGAYNEQFFGPGTRLTVL.

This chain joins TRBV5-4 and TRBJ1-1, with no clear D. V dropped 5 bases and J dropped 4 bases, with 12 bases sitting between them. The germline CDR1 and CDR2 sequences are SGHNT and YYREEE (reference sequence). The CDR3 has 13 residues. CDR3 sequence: CASSSGWSTEAFF. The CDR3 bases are TGTGCCAGCAGTTCTGGATGGAGCACTGAAGCTTTCTTT.

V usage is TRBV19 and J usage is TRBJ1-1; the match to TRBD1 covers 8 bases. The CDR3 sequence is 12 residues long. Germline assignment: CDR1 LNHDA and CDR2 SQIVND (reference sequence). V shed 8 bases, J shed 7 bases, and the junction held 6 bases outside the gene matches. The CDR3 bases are TGTGCCAGTCTGGACAGGGAGGTTGAAGCTTTCTTT. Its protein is CASLDREVEAFF.

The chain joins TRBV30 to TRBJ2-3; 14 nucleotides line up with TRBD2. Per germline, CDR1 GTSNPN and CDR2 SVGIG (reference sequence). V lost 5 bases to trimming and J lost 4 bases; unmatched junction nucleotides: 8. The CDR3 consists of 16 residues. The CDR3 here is CAWSPGTSGGPDTQYF. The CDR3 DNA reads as TGTGCCTGGTCACCCGGGACTAGCGGGGGACCAGATACGCAGTATTTT.

DNA of the CDR3: TGTGCCAGCAGCCCGGGACAGGGGAAAAACATTCAGTACTTC. Translated, it gives CASSPGQGKNIQYF. The chain couples TRBV7-9 to TRBJ2-4; 10 bases agree with TRBD1. Germline V gives CDR1 SEHNR, CDR2 FQNEAQ (reference sequence). V shed 5 bases, J shed 4 bases, and the junction held 2 bases outside the gene matches. The CDR3 contains 14 residues.

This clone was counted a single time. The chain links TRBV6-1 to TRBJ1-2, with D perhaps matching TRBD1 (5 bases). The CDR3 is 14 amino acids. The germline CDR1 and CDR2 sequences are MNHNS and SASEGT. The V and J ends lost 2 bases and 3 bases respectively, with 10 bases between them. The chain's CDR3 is CASSESWGYYGYTF. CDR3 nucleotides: TGTGCCAGCAGTGAATCATGGGGGTACTATGGCTACACCTTC.

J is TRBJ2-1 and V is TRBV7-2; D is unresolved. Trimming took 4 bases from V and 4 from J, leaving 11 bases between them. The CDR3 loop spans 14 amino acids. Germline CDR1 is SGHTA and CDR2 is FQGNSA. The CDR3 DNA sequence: TGTGCCAGCAGCTCCCTCGGTAGTTACAATGAGCAGTTCTTC. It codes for CASSSLGSYNEQFF.

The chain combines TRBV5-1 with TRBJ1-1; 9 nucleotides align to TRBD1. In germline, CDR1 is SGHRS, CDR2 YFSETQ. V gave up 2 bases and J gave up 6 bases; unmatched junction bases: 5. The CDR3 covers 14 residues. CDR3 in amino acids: CASSFTGGIAEAFF. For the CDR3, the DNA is TGCGCCAGCAGCTTTACAGGGGGCATTGCTGAAGCTTTCTTT.

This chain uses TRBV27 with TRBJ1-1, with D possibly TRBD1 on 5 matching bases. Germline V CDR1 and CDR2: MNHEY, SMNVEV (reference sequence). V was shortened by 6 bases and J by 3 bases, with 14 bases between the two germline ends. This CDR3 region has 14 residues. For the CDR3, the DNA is TGTGCCAGCAGGGGGCCGGGCCCCCACACTGAAGCTTTCTTT. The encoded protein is CASRGPGPHTEAFF.

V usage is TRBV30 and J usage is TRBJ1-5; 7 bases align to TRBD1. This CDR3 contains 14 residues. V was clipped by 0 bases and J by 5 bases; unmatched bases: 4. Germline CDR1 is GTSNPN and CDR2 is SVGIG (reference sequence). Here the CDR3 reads CAWSVGQPYQPQHF. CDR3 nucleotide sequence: TGTGCCTGGAGTGTGGGACAGCCATATCAGCCCCAGCATTTT.

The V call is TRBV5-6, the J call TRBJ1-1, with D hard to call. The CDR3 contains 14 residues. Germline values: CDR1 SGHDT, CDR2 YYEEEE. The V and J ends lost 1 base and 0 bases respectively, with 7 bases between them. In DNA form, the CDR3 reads TGTGCCAGCAGCTTGATGCAGATGAACACTGAAGCTTTCTTT. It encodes CASSLMQMNTEAFF.

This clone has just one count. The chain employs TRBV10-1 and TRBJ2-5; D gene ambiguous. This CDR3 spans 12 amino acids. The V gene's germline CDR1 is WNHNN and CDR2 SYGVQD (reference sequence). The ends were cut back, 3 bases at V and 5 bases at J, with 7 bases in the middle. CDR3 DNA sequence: TGCGCCAGCAGTGATTTGGGGGAGACCCAGTACTTC. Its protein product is CASSDLGETQYF.

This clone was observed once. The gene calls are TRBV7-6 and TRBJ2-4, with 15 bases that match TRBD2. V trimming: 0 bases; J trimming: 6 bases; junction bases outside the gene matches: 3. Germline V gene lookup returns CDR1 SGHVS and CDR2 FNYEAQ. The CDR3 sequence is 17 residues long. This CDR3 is CASSLARGLAGGNIQYF. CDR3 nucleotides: TGTGCCAGCAGCTTAGCGAGGGGACTAGCGGGGGGAAACATTCAGTACTTC.

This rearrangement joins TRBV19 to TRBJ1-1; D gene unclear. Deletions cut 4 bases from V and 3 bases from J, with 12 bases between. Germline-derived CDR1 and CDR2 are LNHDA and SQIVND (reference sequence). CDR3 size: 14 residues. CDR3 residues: CASSKDYWDTEAFF. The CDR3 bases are TGTGCCAGTAGTAAGGATTACTGGGACACTGAAGCTTTCTTT. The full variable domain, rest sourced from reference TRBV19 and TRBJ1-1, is DGGITQSPKYLFRKEGQNVTLSCEQNLNHDAMYWYRQDPGQGLRLIYYSQIVNDFQKGDIAEGYSVSREKKESFPLTVTSAQKNPTAFYLCASSKDYWDTEAFFGQGTRLTVV.